This record looks at one TCR beta chain sequence and its context. It has no known antigen specificity. No quality values exist for individual bases; no much larger clone is one base distant. This record comes from a study of Ad26.COV2.S vaccination and SARS-CoV-2 variants (dated by TCRdb to about 2021). Context from the whole study: Vaccine-arm donors were drawn from COV1001, a multicentre, randomized, double-blind, placebo-controlled phase I-IIa trial of Ad26.COV2.S in healthy adults. Ad26.COV2.S was administered intramuscularly at 5 x 10^10 or 1 x 10^11 viral particles, either as a single shot or as two shots given 56 days apart. Sequencing of the TCRbeta repertoire served to evaluate the specificity and breadth of SARS-CoV-2-reactive T cell receptors following Ad26.COV2.S vaccination. A total of 32 samples were included in the TCR-sequenced set, comprising some 20 Ad26.COV2.S vaccine recipients, 5 placebo recipients and 8 SARS-CoV-2 convalescent individuals. Trial participants were randomized into five groups of five: low-dose or high-dose Ad26.COV2.S given once or twice, or placebo on both occasions. Throughout the experiments and outcome assessment, investigators stayed blinded to trial group allocation.

Cut back by 1 base and 0 bases, the V and J ends lie 12 bases apart. CDR1 and CDR2, looked up from the germline V gene (reference sequence), are SGHNT and YYREEE. Including the terminal cysteine and phenylalanine, the CDR3 comprises 16 residues. Only CDR3 DNA remains: 48 bases, in frame from the first base. Study-wide conclusions, independent of this receptor: Vaccine and placebo recipients had similar non-spike TCR breadth, a finding consistent with the vaccine containing only spike. Spike-specific TCR breadth was higher in Ad26.COV2.S recipients than in placebo recipients (P = 0.0014). According to the authors, total T cell responses may have been underestimated by the TCR breadth and depth analyses. The study was not powered for comparison of responses between vaccine doses or regimens. After vaccination, spike-specific CD8+ and CD4+ T cell responses were reported to show substantial breadth.

The treatment or condition label corresponds to: around 19 received Ad26.COV2.S at low or high dose, single or two shots; 5 received placebo; per-sample allocation not given. For vaccine and placebo recipients, repertoires were sequenced using samples collected on day 63 after the first injection. In Cohort 1b, about 27 adults aged 18-55 years were enrolled at a single site in Boston, USA, between 29 July and 7 August 2020. Ad26.COV2.S was a replication-incompetent adenovirus type 26 vector expressing a prefusion-stabilized SARS-CoV-2 spike protein from the original Wuhan strain. The immunoSEQ Assay was the method used to sequence TCRbeta CDR3 regions. After extraction, genomic DNA underwent amplification by bias-controlled multiplex PCR, followed by high-throughput sequencing. In the source study's methods: To quantify the absolute abundance of every unique TCRbeta CDR3 region, sequences were collapsed and filtered. Usable DNA was measured by amplifying reference genes present in all nucleated cells, and TCRbeta template counts were normalized to that usable DNA to estimate T cell fraction. Repertoire TCRs were annotated as SARS-CoV-2-specific by exact matching of V gene, CDR3 amino acid sequence and J gene to a known reactive TCR set. The reference SARS-CoV-2 TCR set was obtained from MIRA and was filtered for enrichment in COVID-19-positive ImmuneCODE repertoires, whereby public or cross-reactive TCRs were removed. Based on the MIRA antigens, annotated TCRs were further analysed at the level of specific ORF or position within ORF. Breadth was defined as the number of annotated unique rearrangements divided by the total number of unique productive rearrangements, and depth was defined as the summed frequency of the annotated unique rearrangements. Group comparisons of TCR breadth used two-sided Wilcoxon rank-sum tests. In TCRdb, the immuneACCESS table is reduced to in-frame sequences with V and J assigned. These tables do not hold every clone; where another copy was compared, an unresolved V gene accounts for under half, and the others remain unexplained. V and J calls plus clone size are reproduced from that table; the DNA served to infer D and trimming. This sample gives under 300,000 clones in total; roughly 89% of them show up just once. 2.5% to 3.5% of the sample is held by the ten biggest clonotypes.

The sample consisted of peripheral blood, taken in a trial of Ad26.COV2.S vaccine versus placebo. The TCR was taken from a person between 18 and 65 years old who received the Ad26.COV2.S COVID-19 vaccine or a placebo. Recombination connected TRBV5-4 to TRBJ2-3; confidence is insufficient to name the D gene. The bases read TGTGCCAGCAGCTTGAAGGTCGCCACTAGCACAGATACGCAGTATTTT. Translated, it gives CASSLKVATSTDTQYF.